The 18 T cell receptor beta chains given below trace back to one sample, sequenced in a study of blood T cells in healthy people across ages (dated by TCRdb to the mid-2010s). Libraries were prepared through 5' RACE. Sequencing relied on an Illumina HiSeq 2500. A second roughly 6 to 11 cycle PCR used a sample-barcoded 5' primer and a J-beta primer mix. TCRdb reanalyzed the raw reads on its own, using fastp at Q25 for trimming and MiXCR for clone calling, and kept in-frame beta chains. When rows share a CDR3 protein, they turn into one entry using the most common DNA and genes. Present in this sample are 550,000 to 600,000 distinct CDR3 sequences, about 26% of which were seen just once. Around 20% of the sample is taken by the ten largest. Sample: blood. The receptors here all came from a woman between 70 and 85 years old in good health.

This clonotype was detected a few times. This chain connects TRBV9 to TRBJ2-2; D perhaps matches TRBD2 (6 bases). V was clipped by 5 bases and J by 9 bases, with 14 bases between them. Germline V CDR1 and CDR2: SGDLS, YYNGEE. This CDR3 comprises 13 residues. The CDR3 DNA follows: TGTGCCAGCAGTGCGGGGCATGGGAGGGAGCTGTTTTTT. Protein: CASSAGHGRELFF.

CDR3 DNA sequence: TGTGCCAGCAGCTTAGAAGGACGGGAGAACACTGAAGCTTTCTTT. Its translation: CASSLEGRENTEAFF. J is TRBJ1-1 and V is TRBV7-2, with D uncertain. CDR1 is SGHTA and CDR2 is FQGNSA in the germline V gene. CDR3 length: 15 amino acids. Trimming shortened V by 1 base and J by 1 base, and 10 bases separated the two germline ends.

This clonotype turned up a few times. CDR3: CASSSQRVNTEAFF. The CDR3, as DNA: TGTGCCAGCAGCTCGCAGCGAGTGAACACTGAAGCTTTCTTT. The J gene is TRBJ1-1, the V gene TRBV7-2, with D unresolved. Trimming pared 4 bases from V and 0 bases from J, leaving 9 bases between. The length of the CDR3 is 14 residues. Germline CDR1 is SGHTA and CDR2 is FQGNSA.

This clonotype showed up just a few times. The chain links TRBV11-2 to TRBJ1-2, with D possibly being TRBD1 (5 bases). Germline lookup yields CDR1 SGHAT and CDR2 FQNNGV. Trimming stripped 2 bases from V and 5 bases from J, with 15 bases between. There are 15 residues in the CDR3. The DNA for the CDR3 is TGTGCCAGCAGCTTATCAACCGACAGAAAGTATGGCTACACCTTC. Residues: CASSLSTDRKYGYTF. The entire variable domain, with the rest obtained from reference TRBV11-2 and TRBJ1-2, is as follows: EAGVAQSPRYKIIEKRQSVAFWCNPISGHATLYWYQQILGQGPKLLIQFQNNGVVDDSQLPKDRFSAERLKGVDSTLKIQPAKLEDSAVYLCASSLSTDRKYGYTFGSGTRLTVV.

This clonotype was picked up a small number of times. DNA for the CDR3: TGTGCCAGCAGCTTAGCGACCAGGGGCTTAAAAAACATTCAGTACTTC. Protein product: CASSLATRGLKNIQYF. The V gene is TRBV13, the J gene TRBJ2-4, with TRBD1 as a possible D gene (6 bases). V lost 1 base to trimming and J lost 4 bases, with 14 bases between them. CDR1 is PRHDT, CDR2 FYEKMQ, per germline (reference sequence). The CDR3 runs to 16 residues.

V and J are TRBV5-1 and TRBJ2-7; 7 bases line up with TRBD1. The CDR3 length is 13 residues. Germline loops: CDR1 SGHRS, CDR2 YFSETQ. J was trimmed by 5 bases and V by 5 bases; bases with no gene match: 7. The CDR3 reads CASSSGQVNEQYF. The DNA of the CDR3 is TGCGCCAGCAGTTCTGGACAGGTTAACGAGCAGTACTTC.

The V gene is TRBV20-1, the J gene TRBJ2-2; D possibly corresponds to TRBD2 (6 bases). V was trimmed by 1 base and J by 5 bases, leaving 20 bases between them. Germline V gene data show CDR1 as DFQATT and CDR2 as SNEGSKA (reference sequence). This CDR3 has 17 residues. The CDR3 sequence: CSARGRGAPGNTGELFF. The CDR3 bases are TGCAGTGCTAGAGGGAGGGGTGCCCCGGGGAATACCGGGGAGCTGTTTTTT.

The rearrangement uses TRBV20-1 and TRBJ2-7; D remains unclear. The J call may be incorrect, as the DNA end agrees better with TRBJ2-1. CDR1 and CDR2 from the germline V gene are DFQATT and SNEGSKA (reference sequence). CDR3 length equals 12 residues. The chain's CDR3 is CSARDKNNEQFF. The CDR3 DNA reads TGCAGTGCTAGAGACAAAAACAATGAGCAGTTCTTC.

The CDR3 sequence is CSAYIGGRETQYF. CDR3 nucleotide sequence: TGCAGCGCCTACATCGGGGGGCGGGAGACCCAGTACTTC. The V and J genes are TRBV29-1 and TRBJ2-5, with a weak D call TRBD2 (7 bases). Per germline, CDR1 SQVTM and CDR2 ANQGSEA. V shed 7 bases and J shed 5 bases, with 17 bases lying between them. This CDR3 has 13 amino acids.

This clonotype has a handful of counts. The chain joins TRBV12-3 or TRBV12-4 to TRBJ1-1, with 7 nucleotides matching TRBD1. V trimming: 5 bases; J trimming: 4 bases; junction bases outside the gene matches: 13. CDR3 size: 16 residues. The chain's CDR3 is CASSTYRGGVVTEAFF. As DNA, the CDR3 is TGTGCCAGCAGTACCTACAGGGGAGGGGTAGTCACTGAAGCTTTCTTT.

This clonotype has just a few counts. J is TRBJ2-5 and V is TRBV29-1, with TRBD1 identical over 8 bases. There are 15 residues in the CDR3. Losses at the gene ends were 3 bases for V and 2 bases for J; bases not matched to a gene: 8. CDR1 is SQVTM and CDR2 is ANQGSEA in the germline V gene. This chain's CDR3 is CSVEGNRGIQETQYF. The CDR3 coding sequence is TGCAGCGTTGAGGGGAACAGGGGGATTCAAGAGACCCAGTACTTC. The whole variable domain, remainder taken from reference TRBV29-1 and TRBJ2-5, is SAVISQKPSRDICQRGTSLTIQCQVDSQVTMMFWYRQQPGQSLTLIATANQGSEATYESGFVIDKFPISRPNLTFSTLTVSNMSPEDSSIYLCSVEGNRGIQETQYFGPGTRLLVL.

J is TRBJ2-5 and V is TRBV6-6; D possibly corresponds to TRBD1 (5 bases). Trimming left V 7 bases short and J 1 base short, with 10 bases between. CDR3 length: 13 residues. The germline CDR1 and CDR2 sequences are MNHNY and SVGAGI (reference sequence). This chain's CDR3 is CASIDRFQETQYF. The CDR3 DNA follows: TGTGCCAGCATCGACAGATTCCAAGAGACCCAGTACTTC.

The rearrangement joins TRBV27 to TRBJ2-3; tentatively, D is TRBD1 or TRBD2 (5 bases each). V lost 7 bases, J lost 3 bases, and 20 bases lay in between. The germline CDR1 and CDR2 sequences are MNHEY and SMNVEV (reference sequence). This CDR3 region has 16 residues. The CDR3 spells CASTRRGDQRTDTQYF. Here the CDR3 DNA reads TGTGCCAGCACTCGAAGAGGGGATCAAAGGACAGATACGCAGTATTTT.

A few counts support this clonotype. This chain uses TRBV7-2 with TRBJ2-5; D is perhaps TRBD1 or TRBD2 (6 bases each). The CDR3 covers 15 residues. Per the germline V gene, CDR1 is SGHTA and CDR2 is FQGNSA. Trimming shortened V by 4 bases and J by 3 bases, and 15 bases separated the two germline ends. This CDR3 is CASSSQGRLKETQYF. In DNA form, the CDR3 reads TGTGCCAGCAGCTCCCAGGGGAGGTTGAAAGAGACCCAGTACTTC. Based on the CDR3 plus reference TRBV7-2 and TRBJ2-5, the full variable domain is GAGVSQSPSNKVTEKGKDVELRCDPISGHTALYWYRQSLGQGLEFLIYFQGNSAPDKSGLPSDRFSAERTGGSVSTLTIQRTQQEDSAVYLCASSSQGRLKETQYFGPGTRLLVL.

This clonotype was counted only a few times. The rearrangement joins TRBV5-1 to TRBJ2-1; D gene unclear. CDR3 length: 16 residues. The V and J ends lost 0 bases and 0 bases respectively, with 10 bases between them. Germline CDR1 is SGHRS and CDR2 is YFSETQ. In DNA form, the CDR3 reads TGCGCCAGCAGCTTGGAGGTCGGTAGCTCCTACAATGAGCAGTTCTTC. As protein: CASSLEVGSSYNEQFF.

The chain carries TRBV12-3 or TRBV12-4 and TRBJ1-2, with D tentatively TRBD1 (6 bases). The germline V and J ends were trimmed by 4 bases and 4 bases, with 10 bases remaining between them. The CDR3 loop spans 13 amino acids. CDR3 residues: CASSYDRIYGYTF. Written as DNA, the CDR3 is TGTGCCAGCAGTTACGACAGGATCTATGGCTACACCTTC.

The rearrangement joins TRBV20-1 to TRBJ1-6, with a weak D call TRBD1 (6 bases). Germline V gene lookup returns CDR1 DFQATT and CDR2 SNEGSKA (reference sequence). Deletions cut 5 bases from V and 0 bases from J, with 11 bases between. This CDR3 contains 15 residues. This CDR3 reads CSAAGGRSYNSPLHF. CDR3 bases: TGCAGTGCTGCGGGGGGGCGCTCCTATAATTCACCCCTCCACTTT.

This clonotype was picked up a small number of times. CDR3 coding DNA: TGCAGCGTTGAAGATTTCCTTGGAGGGGGGGCGCGAATCGGCTACACCTTC. It translates to CSVEDFLGGGARIGYTF. The V gene is TRBV29-1, the J gene TRBJ1-2; the D gene is possibly TRBD1 (6 bases). CDR1 is SQVTM, CDR2 ANQGSEA, per germline. Trimming removed 0 bases at V and 8 bases at J, with 25 bases between. The CDR3 is 17 residues long. Full variable domain (missing parts from reference TRBV29-1 and TRBJ1-2): SAVISQKPSRDICQRGTSLTIQCQVDSQVTMMFWYRQQPGQSLTLIATANQGSEATYESGFVIDKFPISRPNLTFSTLTVSNMSPEDSSIYLCSVEDFLGGGARIGYTFGSGTRLTVV.